These 16 T cell receptor beta chains came from one sample sequenced in a study of blood T cell repertoires in COVID-19. Here immunoSEQ multiplex PCR was the method, and the copy in TCRdb shows in-frame clones only, minus some. This sample has 390,000 or so clones; around 92% occur once, and the top ten carry around 3%. The sample was peripheral blood. These receptors all stem from a woman aged 25 to 39 with COVID-19, enrolled during active disease.

The chain joins TRBV5-1 to TRBJ2-5; 10 nucleotides align to TRBD2. The germline V gene has CDR1 SGHRS and CDR2 YFSETQ. The CDR3 has 13 amino acids. With V trimmed by 6 bases and J by 4 bases, 3 bases remained unmatched. The CDR3 sequence: CASKLAGGETQYF. Here the CDR3 DNA reads TGCGCCAGCAAATTAGCGGGGGGAGAGACCCAGTACTTC. Drawing the rest from reference TRBV5-1 and TRBJ2-5, the complete variable domain is KAGVTQTPRYLIKTRGQQVTLSCSPISGHRSVSWYQQTPGQGLQFLFEYFSETQRNKGNFPGRFSGRQFSNSRSEMNVSTLELGDSALYLCASKLAGGETQYFGPGTRLLVL.

This clone was counted only a few times. This chain joins TRBV5-4 and TRBJ2-7, with a tentative D call TRBD1 (6 bases). This CDR3 spans 14 amino acids. V lost 0 bases to trimming and J lost 1 base, with 8 bases between them. Germline CDR1 reads SGHNT; CDR2 reads YYREEE (reference sequence). CDR3 amino acids: CASSLAGVSYEQYF. The CDR3 DNA is TGTGCCAGCAGCTTGGCAGGGGTTTCCTACGAGCAGTACTTC.

This sequence joins TRBV5-4 and TRBJ1-2; the match to TRBD1 covers 8 bases. CDR3 length: 12 amino acids. J gave up 12 bases and V 4 bases, and 8 bases lay outside the gene matches. The germline CDR1 and CDR2 sequences are SGHNT and YYREEE (reference sequence). CDR3 region: CASSGPGGEDTF. Written as DNA, the CDR3 is TGTGCCAGCAGCGGCCCAGGGGGCGAAGACACCTTC.

The rearrangement links TRBV25-1 to TRBJ1-2, with D unclear. Trimming shortened V by 1 base and J by 2 bases, and 17 bases separated the two germline ends. Germline V gives CDR1 MGHDK, CDR2 SYGVNS. This CDR3 spans 17 amino acids. This CDR3 is CASSESGSIGPNYGYTF. The CDR3 region has the DNA TGTGCCAGCAGTGAATCGGGGAGTATCGGGCCAAACTATGGCTACACCTTC.

This chain links TRBV23-1 with TRBJ1-1, with D maybe TRBD1 (5 bases). TRBV23-1 falls under the ORF class, with uncertain function. Trimming pared 9 bases from V and 3 bases from J, leaving 17 bases between. The CDR3 is 14 amino acids. DNA for the CDR3: TGCGCCAGAGATCAACGAACGGGGGACACTGAAGCTTTCTTT. Protein: CARDQRTGDTEAFF.

The J gene is TRBJ2-2, the V gene TRBV19; possible D gene TRBD2, 6 bases. The CDR3 extends over 14 amino acids. V was cut by 4 bases and J by 8 bases, with 14 bases left in between. Germline V CDR1 and CDR2: LNHDA, SQIVND (reference sequence). The CDR3 reads CASSSRQEGGELFF. In DNA form, the CDR3 reads TGTGCCAGTAGTAGTCGGCAGGAGGGGGGGGAGCTGTTTTTT.

J is TRBJ2-1 and V is TRBV3-1 (or the pseudogene TRBV3-2); TRBD2 matches 7 bases. Looked up from germline, CDR1 is LGHDT and CDR2 is YNNKEL (reference sequence). V shed 0 bases, J shed 4 bases, and the junction held 9 bases outside the gene matches. This CDR3 region has 17 residues. In nucleotides, the CDR3 is TGTGCCAGCAGCCAAGATTTCGGCGGGAGTAGATACAATGAGCAGTTCTTC. Its protein product is CASSQDFGGSRYNEQFF.

The V gene is TRBV10-2, the J gene TRBJ2-7; D might be TRBD2 (6 bases). This CDR3 is 15 amino acids long. V dropped 6 bases and J dropped 2 bases, with 17 bases sitting between them. Germline V gene sequence: CDR1 WSHSY, CDR2 SAAADI. CDR3 in DNA: TGCGCCAGCAGGGGGGGAACAGTAAGACCCTACGAGCAGTACTTC. It is translated as CASRGGTVRPYEQYF.

V gene TRBV28 combines with J gene TRBJ2-3, with TRBD2 matching over 7 bases. Per the germline V gene, CDR1 is MDHEN and CDR2 is SYDVKM. The length of the CDR3 is 16 residues. V gave up 10 bases and J gave up 0 bases; unmatched junction bases: 13. Written as DNA, the CDR3 is TGTGCCACCGGGACTAAAGTTCTAACTAGCACAGATACGCAGTATTTT. This gives the protein CATGTKVLTSTDTQYF.

The rearrangement uses TRBV11-2 and TRBJ2-5; D not resolved. Germline CDR1 reads SGHAT; CDR2 reads FQNNGV. The CDR3 has 14 amino acids. Trimming stripped 3 bases from V and 4 bases from J, with 12 bases between. The DNA for the CDR3 is TGTGCCAGCAGCTTTAAGTCTACCTTAGAGACCCAGTACTTC. This gives the protein CASSFKSTLETQYF. Drawing the rest from reference TRBV11-2 and TRBJ2-5, the complete variable domain is EAGVAQSPRYKIIEKRQSVAFWCNPISGHATLYWYQQILGQGPKLLIQFQNNGVVDDSQLPKDRFSAERLKGVDSTLKIQPAKLEDSAVYLCASSFKSTLETQYFGPGTRLLVL.

This chain connects TRBV23-1 to TRBJ2-7; D ambiguous. TRBV23-1 carries the ORF label, with uncertain function. The CDR3 runs 19 residues. The ends were cut back, 1 base at V and 0 bases at J, with 22 bases in the middle. The CDR3 region has the DNA TGCGCCAGCAGTCAATGGCGCGTCAGGCGCCGGTTAACCTCCTACGAGCAGTACGTC. This sequence encodes CASSQWRVRRRLTSYEQYV.

The genes are TRBV7-8 and TRBJ1-1; TRBD1 is a possible D gene (5 bases). V lost 3 bases to trimming and J lost 1 base, with 6 bases between them. Looked up from germline, CDR1 is SGHVS and CDR2 is FQNEAQ. The CDR3 length is 13 residues. The CDR3, as DNA: TGTGCCAGCAGCTTCCAGGGGAACACTGAAGCTTTCTTT. This codes for CASSFQGNTEAFF.

The CDR3, as DNA: TGTGCCAGCAGTGGGGACTTAGGAGGGGGCGTGAGCGAGCAGTACTTC. Protein product: CASSGDLGGGVSEQYF. The rearrangement uses TRBV2 and TRBJ2-7, with D possibly TRBD1 on 7 matching bases. The germline V and J ends were trimmed by 4 bases and 6 bases, with 22 bases remaining between them. CDR1 SNHLY and CDR2 FYNNEI come from the germline V gene. The CDR3 extends over 16 amino acids. The variable domain in full, with the rest retrieved from reference TRBV2 and TRBJ2-7, is EPEVTQTPSHQVTQMGQEVILRCVPISNHLYFYWYRQILGQKVEFLVSFYNNEISEKSEIFDDQFSVERPDGSNFTLKIRSTKLEDSAMYFCASSGDLGGGVSEQYFGPGTRLTVT.

The chain uses TRBV11-2 and TRBJ2-3; 11 bases map to TRBD2. J lost 4 bases, V lost 5 bases, and 8 bases had no gene match. CDR3 length: 16 residues. Germline V gene sequence: CDR1 SGHAT, CDR2 FQNNGV. The CDR3 spells CASSHTSGSEADTQYF. As DNA, the CDR3 is TGTGCCAGCAGCCATACTAGCGGGAGTGAGGCAGATACGCAGTATTTT.

The J gene is TRBJ2-5, the V gene TRBV9; TRBD2 agrees at 10 bases. Unmatched junction bases numbered 13, after V lost 0 bases and J lost 5 bases. CDR1 is SGDLS and CDR2 is YYNGEE in the germline V gene. CDR3 length: 18 amino acids. The CDR3 DNA is TGTGCCAGCAGCGTAGCATGGTCTAGCGGGGGCCTCGGGGAGACCCAGTACTTC. This encodes CASSVAWSSGGLGETQYF.

The gene calls are TRBV11-2 and TRBJ2-2; the D is unclear. The ends were cut back, 1 base at V and 0 bases at J, with 3 bases in the middle. CDR1 is SGHAT and CDR2 is FQNNGV in the germline V gene. The CDR3 sequence is 14 residues long. For the CDR3, the DNA is TGTGCCAGCAGCTTAGCAGCGAACACCGGGGAGCTGTTTTTT. It specifies CASSLAANTGELFF.